This T cell receptor (beta chain) was identified in a study of graft-versus-host responses after intestinal transplantation. The germline V gene encodes CDR1 MDHEN and CDR2 SYDVKM. There are 14 residues in the CDR3. Between the trimmed V and J ends, which lost 2 bases and 1 base, there was a span of 8 bases. Method: immunoSEQ multiplex PCR; TCRdb's copy keeps in-frame clones and lacks some. Among tens of thousands of clones listed, around 94% were seen once. The sequences come from PBMCs, collected 16 days after intestinal transplant. This TCR was sampled from a human patient who received an intestinal transplant, so some T cells may come from the graft donor. The chain uses TRBV28 and TRBJ1-1; D is uncertain. CDR3 in DNA: TGTGCCAGCAGTTTAGGAGTGAAGAACACTGAAGCTTTCTTT. Translation gives CASSLGVKNTEAFF.